Listed below are T cell receptor beta chains from one sample, sequenced in a study of T cell changes during pregnancy in multiple sclerosis. Some clones are missing from TCRdb's copy, which holds only in-frame ones; the method was immunoSEQ multiplex PCR. The sample consists of 60,000 to 95,000 clones, just over 90% of them appearing once. Source: CD4+ T cells from peripheral blood mononuclear cells, taken before pregnancy. The origin of the receptors is a female donor with multiple sclerosis, enrolled in a pregnancy study. The CDR3 runs from the conserved cysteine through the conserved F or W. The D gene is left open where the match is weak. A row's size may be missing; if present it is once, few, many or a size class.

v_gene: TRBV9
d_gene: TRBD1
j_gene: TRBJ2-1
abundance: NA
CDR3nt: TGTGCCAGCAGCGCGACAGGGGCGTTCAGGGACAATGAGCAGTTCTTC
CDR3aa: CASSATGAFRDNEQFF

v_gene: TRBV7-9
d_gene: NA
j_gene: TRBJ2-7
abundance: NA
CDR3nt: TGTGCCAGCAGCCTCCACGAGCAGTACTTC
CDR3aa: CASSLHEQYF

v_gene: TRBV10-3
d_gene: TRBD2
j_gene: TRBJ2-7
abundance: NA
CDR3nt: TGTGCCATCAGTCCTAGCGGGGGGGCCGACGAGCAGTACTTC
CDR3aa: CAISPSGGADEQYF

v_gene: TRBV29-1
d_gene: NA
j_gene: TRBJ2-3
abundance: NA
CDR3nt: TGCAGCGTTGAGGGGCTGGGCGCAGATACGCAGTATTTT
CDR3aa: CSVEGLGADTQYF

v_gene: TRBV19
d_gene: TRBD2
j_gene: TRBJ2-5
abundance: NA
CDR3nt: TGTGCCAGTCGCCGGGGGGAAGAGACCCAGTACTTC
CDR3aa: CASRRGEETQYF

v_gene: TRBV29-1
d_gene: NA
j_gene: TRBJ1-1
abundance: NA
CDR3nt: TGCAGCGTTGGACAGATGAACACTGAAGCTTTCTTT
CDR3aa: CSVGQMNTEAFF

v_gene: TRBV7-9
d_gene: TRBD1
j_gene: TRBJ1-5
abundance: NA
CDR3nt: TGTGCCAGCAGCGGGGGACAGAGCAATCAGCCCCAGCATTTT
CDR3aa: CASSGGQSNQPQHF

v_gene: TRBV27
d_gene: NA
j_gene: TRBJ1-2
abundance: NA
CDR3nt: TGTGCCAGCAGTTTCAGGGGACGCAGCTACACCTTC
CDR3aa: CASSFRGRSYTF

v_gene: TRBV7-2
d_gene: NA
j_gene: TRBJ2-7
abundance: NA
CDR3nt: TGTGCCAGCAGCATGAGGAGCGAGCAGTACTTC
CDR3aa: CASSMRSEQYF

v_gene: TRBV7-2
d_gene: NA
j_gene: TRBJ2-1
abundance: NA
CDR3nt: TGTGCCAGCAGCTTAGGTGAGGCTGAGCAGTTCTTC
CDR3aa: CASSLGEAEQFF

v_gene: TRBV5-4
d_gene: NA
j_gene: TRBJ2-2
abundance: NA
CDR3nt: TGTGCCAGCAGGAGGGAGCCTCGCACCGGGGAGCTGTTTTTT
CDR3aa: CASRREPRTGELFF

v_gene: TRBV18
d_gene: TRBD1
j_gene: TRBJ2-7
abundance: NA
CDR3nt: TGTGCCAGCTCAAGGGGACAGGGGTCCTACGAGCAGTACTTC
CDR3aa: CASSRGQGSYEQYF

v_gene: TRBV7-8
d_gene: NA
j_gene: TRBJ2-7
abundance: NA
CDR3nt: TGTGCCAGCAGCCTCCGTTGGGGGGACTACGAGCAGTACTTC
CDR3aa: CASSLRWGDYEQYF

v_gene: TRBV18
d_gene: NA
j_gene: TRBJ2-7
abundance: NA
CDR3nt: TGTGCCAGCTCACCACTCTTCACAGGGGAGGCCGAGCAGTACTTC
CDR3aa: CASSPLFTGEAEQYF

v_gene: TRBV5-1
d_gene: TRBD1
j_gene: TRBJ1-1
abundance: NA
CDR3nt: TGCGCCAGCAGCGGGAACCCGGGGACAGGGGAGGCAGCTTTCTTT
CDR3aa: CASSGNPGTGEAAFF

v_gene: TRBV5-6
d_gene: TRBD2
j_gene: TRBJ2-7
abundance: NA
CDR3nt: TGTGCCAGCAGCTTGAGGGCGGGAGGACGCGAGCAGTACTTC
CDR3aa: CASSLRAGGREQYF

v_gene: TRBV4-2
d_gene: TRBD2
j_gene: TRBJ2-7
abundance: NA
CDR3nt: TGTGCCAGCAGCCAAGCCGGACTAGCGGCAAACTACGAGCAGTACTTC
CDR3aa: CASSQAGLAANYEQYF

v_gene: TRBV6-1
d_gene: NA
j_gene: TRBJ1-6
abundance: NA
CDR3nt: TGTGCCAGCAGTGCGTATAGTCAAAACCAAGTCCATAATTCACCCCTCCACTTT
CDR3aa: CASSAYSQNQVHNSPLHF

v_gene: TRBV27
d_gene: TRBD1
j_gene: TRBJ1-4
abundance: NA
CDR3nt: TGTGCCAGCAGTTCGCGACAGGGGAGCGAAAAACTGTTTTTT
CDR3aa: CASSSRQGSEKLFF

v_gene: TRBV5-1
d_gene: NA
j_gene: TRBJ2-2
abundance: NA
CDR3nt: TGCGCCAGCAGCTTGGTGGGGGCTGACACCGGGGAGCTGTTTTTT
CDR3aa: CASSLVGADTGELFF

v_gene: TRBV29-1
d_gene: NA
j_gene: TRBJ2-5
abundance: NA
CDR3nt: TGCAGCGCATCGGGAGCCCAAGAGACCCAGTACTTC
CDR3aa: CSASGAQETQYF

v_gene: TRBV19
d_gene: TRBD2
j_gene: TRBJ2-5
abundance: NA
CDR3nt: TGTGCCAGTAGTATCCTAGCGGGAAGTCTGGAGACCCAGTACTTC
CDR3aa: CASSILAGSLETQYF

v_gene: TRBV2
d_gene: NA
j_gene: TRBJ1-5
abundance: NA
CDR3nt: TGTGCCAGCAGGGGGGGGAGCAATCAGCCCCAGCATTTT
CDR3aa: CASRGGSNQPQHF

v_gene: TRBV28
d_gene: TRBD1
j_gene: TRBJ1-2
abundance: NA
CDR3nt: TGTGCCAGCAGGTCAGGGGGCGCGGGGATATACTATGGCTACACCTTC
CDR3aa: CASRSGGAGIYYGYTF

v_gene: TRBV5-1
d_gene: NA
j_gene: TRBJ1-1
abundance: NA
CDR3nt: TGCGCCAGCAGCTTTCTCTTTTCAGGGAGGACTGAAGCTTTCTTT
CDR3aa: CASSFLFSGRTEAFF

v_gene: TRBV7-3
d_gene: TRBD1
j_gene: TRBJ1-1
abundance: few
CDR3nt: TGTGCCAGCAGCACTGGACAGGGTCAGAACACTGAAGCTTTCTTT
CDR3aa: CASSTGQGQNTEAFF

v_gene: TRBV4-2
d_gene: TRBD1
j_gene: TRBJ1-2
abundance: NA
CDR3nt: TGTGCCAGCAGCAAGGACAGGGATGGCTATGGCTACACCTTC
CDR3aa: CASSKDRDGYGYTF

v_gene: TRBV7-6
d_gene: TRBD1
j_gene: TRBJ1-1
abundance: once
CDR3nt: TGTGCCAGCAGCTTGTCAGGGGGCAACACTGAAGCTTTCTTT
CDR3aa: CASSLSGGNTEAFF

v_gene: TRBV19
d_gene: TRBD2
j_gene: TRBJ2-5
abundance: NA
CDR3nt: TGTGCCAGTAGTATCTCCGGGAGGGAGACCCAGTACTTC
CDR3aa: CASSISGRETQYF

v_gene: TRBV12-5
d_gene: NA
j_gene: TRBJ2-7
abundance: NA
CDR3nt: TGTGCTAGTGGTTTGGTGACAAAGGACGGACAAGCGTACGAGCAGTACTTC
CDR3aa: CASGLVTKDGQAYEQYF

v_gene: TRBV7-9
d_gene: TRBD1
j_gene: TRBJ2-1
abundance: NA
CDR3nt: TGTGCCAGCAGCCATGGACAGGCTGGCAATGAGCAGTTCTTC
CDR3aa: CASSHGQAGNEQFF

v_gene: TRBV6-4
d_gene: NA
j_gene: TRBJ1-2
abundance: NA
CDR3nt: TGTGCCAGCAGACAGGGAGTCAACTATGGCTACACCTTC
CDR3aa: CASRQGVNYGYTF

v_gene: TRBV2
d_gene: NA
j_gene: TRBJ1-1
abundance: NA
CDR3nt: TGTGCCAGCATTAGGACAGTTAACACTGAAGCTTTCTTT
CDR3aa: CASIRTVNTEAFF

v_gene: TRBV6-5
d_gene: NA
j_gene: TRBJ2-7
abundance: NA
CDR3nt: TGTGCCAGCAGTTACCGGGGTCTAAAGTACAACTTC
CDR3aa: CASSYRGLKYNF

v_gene: TRBV7-8
d_gene: NA
j_gene: TRBJ1-4
abundance: NA
CDR3nt: TGTGCCAGCAGTCGGACACCAACTAATGAAAAACTGTTTTTT
CDR3aa: CASSRTPTNEKLFF

v_gene: TRBV9
d_gene: NA
j_gene: TRBJ2-5
abundance: NA
CDR3nt: TGTGCCAGCAGCGTAGGACCGGGTCAAGAGACCCAGTACTTC
CDR3aa: CASSVGPGQETQYF

v_gene: TRBV30
d_gene: NA
j_gene: TRBJ2-1
abundance: NA
CDR3nt: TGTGCCACTTTTTCCCCCTCCTACAATGAGCAGTTCTTC
CDR3aa: CATFSPSYNEQFF

v_gene: TRBV19
d_gene: TRBD1
j_gene: TRBJ2-3
abundance: NA
CDR3nt: TGTGCCAGTAAGGAGGCAGGGGGCGCAGATACGCAGTATTTT
CDR3aa: CASKEAGGADTQYF

v_gene: TRBV5-1
d_gene: TRBD1
j_gene: TRBJ1-2
abundance: NA
CDR3nt: TGCGCCAGCAGCGGGGGGACAGGGGTTAACTATGGCTACACCTTC
CDR3aa: CASSGGTGVNYGYTF

v_gene: TRBV4-3
d_gene: NA
j_gene: TRBJ1-4
abundance: NA
CDR3nt: TGCGCCAGCAGCCAAGATCCAGGGATCTTGGGTGAAAAACTGTTTTTT
CDR3aa: CASSQDPGILGEKLFF

v_gene: TRBV5-1
d_gene: NA
j_gene: TRBJ1-2
abundance: NA
CDR3nt: TGCGCCAGCAGCTATGGACAGAATGGCTACACCTTC
CDR3aa: CASSYGQNGYTF

v_gene: TRBV5-1
d_gene: NA
j_gene: TRBJ1-1
abundance: NA
CDR3nt: TGCGCCAGCAGCTTTTTTGGCGAGGCTGAAGCTTTCTTT
CDR3aa: CASSFFGEAEAFF

v_gene: TRBV18
d_gene: NA
j_gene: TRBJ1-2
abundance: NA
CDR3nt: TGTGCCAGCTCACCACAGGGGTCCGGAGGCTACACCTTC
CDR3aa: CASSPQGSGGYTF

v_gene: TRBV9
d_gene: TRBD2
j_gene: TRBJ2-5
abundance: few
CDR3nt: TGTGCCAGCAGCGTAGGACTAGCGGGGGGAGAGACCCAGTACTTC
CDR3aa: CASSVGLAGGETQYF

v_gene: TRBV18
d_gene: NA
j_gene: TRBJ1-1
abundance: NA
CDR3nt: TGTGCCAGCTCACCCTCCGGGGGGCGGGTGGCTGAAGCTTTCTTT
CDR3aa: CASSPSGGRVAEAFF

v_gene: TRBV18
d_gene: TRBD1
j_gene: TRBJ1-1
abundance: NA
CDR3nt: TGTGCCAGCTCACTCCGGGACAGTGAAGCTTTCTTT
CDR3aa: CASSLRDSEAFF

v_gene: TRBV7-2
d_gene: TRBD2
j_gene: TRBJ2-7
abundance: once
CDR3nt: TGTGCCAGCAGCTTACCTCTAGCGGGGGCCTACGAGCAGTACTTC
CDR3aa: CASSLPLAGAYEQYF

v_gene: TRBV29-1
d_gene: TRBD1
j_gene: TRBJ1-5
abundance: NA
CDR3nt: TGCAGCGCTAGGACAGGGCCCAATCAGCCCCAGCATTTT
CDR3aa: CSARTGPNQPQHF

v_gene: TRBV7-2
d_gene: TRBD2
j_gene: TRBJ2-7
abundance: NA
CDR3nt: TGTGCCAGCAGCGGCCCCGGGACTAGGTCTACGGCGCAGTCCCCGGGGGGATACTTC
CDR3aa: CASSGPGTRSTAQSPGGYF

v_gene: TRBV5-1
d_gene: NA
j_gene: TRBJ2-7
abundance: NA
CDR3nt: TGCGCCAGCAGCTTGGGGGCTTTAGGGGGCTACGAGCAGTACTTC
CDR3aa: CASSLGALGGYEQYF

v_gene: TRBV7-8
d_gene: TRBD2
j_gene: TRBJ2-1
abundance: NA
CDR3nt: TGTGCCAGCAGCTTAGCGAGGACTGGGGGTAGCGGGAGCCGAAATGAGCAGTTCTTC
CDR3aa: CASSLARTGGSGSRNEQFF

v_gene: TRBV5-6
d_gene: TRBD2
j_gene: TRBJ2-3
abundance: NA
CDR3nt: TGTGCCAGCAGCCCGACCCGCGGGAGGTCCTGGGGTAGAAATACGCAGTATTTT
CDR3aa: CASSPTRGRSWGRNTQYF